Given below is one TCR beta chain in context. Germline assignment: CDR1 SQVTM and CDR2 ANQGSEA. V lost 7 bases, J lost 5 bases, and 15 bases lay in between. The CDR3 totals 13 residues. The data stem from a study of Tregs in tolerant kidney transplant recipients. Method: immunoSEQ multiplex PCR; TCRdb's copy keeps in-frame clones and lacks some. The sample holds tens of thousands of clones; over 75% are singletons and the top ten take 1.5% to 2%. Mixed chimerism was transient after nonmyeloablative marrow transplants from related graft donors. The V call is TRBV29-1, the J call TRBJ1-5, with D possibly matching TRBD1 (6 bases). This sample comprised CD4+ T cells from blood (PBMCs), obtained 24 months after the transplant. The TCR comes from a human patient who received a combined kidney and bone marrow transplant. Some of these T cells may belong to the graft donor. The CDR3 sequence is CSAVQGGDQPQHF. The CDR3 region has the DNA TGCAGCGCTGTACAGGGAGGGGATCAGCCCCAGCATTTT.